These 32 T cell receptor beta chains originate from one sample sequenced in a study of cytomegalovirus exposure and HLA in healthy donors. The PCR employed 60 Vbeta primers together with 13 Jbeta primers. Sequencing was performed with immunoSEQ multiplex PCR; in TCRdb, only in-frame clones are kept and a portion is missing. In the table there are approximately 89,000 clones, more than 65% of which are singletons. The sequenced sample was PBMCs. These receptor sequences come from a human donor in good health.

The sample holds a few counts of this clone. V is TRBV30 and J is TRBJ1-2, with a possible D match to TRBD1 (5 bases). CDR1 is GTSNPN and CDR2 is SVGIG in the germline V gene (reference sequence). V gave up 4 bases and J gave up 2 bases, with 17 bases separating them. This CDR3 region has 15 residues. As DNA, the CDR3 is TGTGCCTGGAATCGTCCAGGGCGGATAAACTATGGCTACACCTTC. It codes for CAWNRPGRINYGYTF. The entire variable domain, with the rest obtained from reference TRBV30 and TRBJ1-2, is as follows: SQTIHQWPATLVQPVGSPLSLECTVEGTSNPNLYWYRQAAGRGLQLLFYSVGIGQISSEVPQNLSASRPQDRQFILSSKKLLLSDSGFYLCAWNRPGRINYGYTFGSGTRLTVV.

The chain joins TRBV11-2 to TRBJ1-1, with D possibly TRBD1 on 6 matching bases. This CDR3 spans 13 amino acids. The germline gives CDR1 SGHAT, CDR2 FQNNGV. V was shortened by 3 bases and J by 12 bases, with 17 bases between the two germline ends. The CDR3 nucleotides read TGTGCCAGCAGCTTTTCAACAGGGTTGGCAACTTTCTTT. Residues: CASSFSTGLATFF.

The V and J genes are TRBV7-8 and TRBJ2-5; TRBD2 matches 15 bases. This CDR3 spans 17 amino acids. Germline values: CDR1 SGHVS, CDR2 FQNEAQ. V dropped 0 bases and J dropped 4; count of bases not matched to a gene: 3. The CDR3 nucleotides are TGTGCCAGCAGCTTAGCGGGGGGACTAGCGGGAGGAGAGACCCAGTACTTC. Translated, it gives CASSLAGGLAGGETQYF.

This chain links TRBV5-4 with TRBJ2-7; possibly TRBD2 for D (7 bases). The CDR3 spans 15 residues. The germline V gene encodes CDR1 SGHNT and CDR2 YYREEE (reference sequence). The V gene lost 0 bases and the J gene lost 2 bases, with 12 bases spanning the gap. CDR3: CASSLDTGRAYEQYF. CDR3 DNA: TGTGCCAGCAGCTTGGATACAGGGAGGGCCTACGAGCAGTACTTC. The full variable domain, in which reference TRBV5-4 and TRBJ2-7 provide the parts outside the CDR3, is ETGVTQSPTHLIKTRGQQVTLRCSSQSGHNTVSWYQQALGQGPQFIFQYYREEENGRGNFPPRFSGLQFPNYSSELNVNALELDDSALYLCASSLDTGRAYEQYFGPGTRLTVT.

CDR3 region: CASSLDLALDEQYF. CDR3 bases: TGTGCCAGCAGCTTAGACCTCGCCTTAGACGAGCAGTACTTC. The chain has TRBV11-2 and TRBJ2-7; D remains ambiguous. The CDR3 extends over 14 amino acids. V lost 0 bases to trimming and J lost 5 bases, with 11 bases between them. Germline V CDR1 and CDR2: SGHAT, FQNNGV.

This clone is a singleton in its sample. The chain is built from TRBV7-2 and TRBJ2-7, with D possibly being TRBD1 (7 bases). Germline V gives CDR1 SGHTA, CDR2 FQGNSA. This CDR3 is built from 17 residues. The V end lost 2 bases, the J end lost 2 bases, and 19 bases lay between the germline ends. CDR3 sequence (DNA): TGTGCCAGCAGCTTAAGGGGAGGACAGGTACGAACCTACGAGCAGTACTTC. Protein: CASSLRGGQVRTYEQYF.

The V and J genes are TRBV27 and TRBJ2-7; 7 positions match TRBD2. Germline V gives CDR1 MNHEY, CDR2 SMNVEV (reference sequence). Trimming at V came to 7 bases and at J to 2 bases, leaving 8 bases not matched to a gene. CDR3 length: 14 residues. The CDR3 bases are TGTGCCAGCAACATTGGTGGGAGGGCCTACGAGCAGTACTTC. This gives the protein CASNIGGRAYEQYF.

This chain connects TRBV7-9 to TRBJ1-2, with a weak D call TRBD1 (6 bases). The V and J ends lost 2 bases and 1 base respectively, with 14 bases between them. The CDR3 consists of 16 residues. Germline V lookup: CDR1 SEHNR, CDR2 FQNEAQ (reference sequence). The CDR3 DNA follows: TGTGCCAGCAGCTTATATCTTTCAGGGGTTAACTATGGCTACACCTTC. Translated, it gives CASSLYLSGVNYGYTF. The variable domain in full, completed from reference TRBV7-9 and TRBJ1-2, reads DTGVSQNPRHKITKRGQNVTFRCDPISEHNRLYWYRQTLGQGPEFLTYFQNEAQLEKSRLLSDRFSAERPKGSFSTLEIQRTEQGDSAMYLCASSLYLSGVNYGYTFGSGTRLTVV.

The chain links TRBV4-3 to TRBJ1-2, with D tentatively TRBD1 (5 bases). V lost 1 base and J lost 8, with 14 bases in between. The CDR3 has 14 residues. Germline V lookup: CDR1 LGHNA, CDR2 YSLEER. The CDR3 nucleotides read TGCGCCAGCAGCCAAGTAAAGCAGGGTGGGGGCTACACCTTC. It codes for CASSQVKQGGGYTF.

The CDR3: CASSFSIWADSYEQYF. The CDR3, as DNA: TGTGCCAGCAGCTTTTCTATCTGGGCCGACTCCTACGAGCAGTACTTC. The chain carries TRBV5-5 and TRBJ2-7; D is undetermined. The germline CDR1 and CDR2 sequences are SGHKS and YYEKEE (reference sequence). The CDR3 has 16 residues. Trimming cost V 2 bases and J 0 bases, with 15 bases left between them.

The chain employs TRBV7-9 and TRBJ1-1; perhaps TRBD1 as D (6 bases). V lost 1 base and J lost 6, with 9 bases in between. Germline V lookup: CDR1 SEHNR, CDR2 FQNEAQ (reference sequence). The CDR3 sequence is 13 residues long. CDR3 in DNA: TGTGCCAGCAGCTTAGTACAGGGAGCTGAAGCTTTCTTT. The encoded protein is CASSLVQGAEAFF.

The CDR3 region has the DNA TGTGCCAGCAGCACCCAAACCGGGACAGGAGCTTCGAACACTGAAGCTTTCTTT. Translated: CASSTQTGTGASNTEAFF. The genes are TRBV9 and TRBJ1-1; 8 bases align to TRBD1. Trimming took 4 bases from V and 1 from J; bases not matched to a gene: 15. Germline CDR1 SGDLS, CDR2 YYNGEE. The CDR3 has 18 residues.

The chain employs TRBV4-1 and TRBJ2-3; 11 nucleotides match TRBD2. J gave up 3 bases and V 0 bases, and 5 bases lay outside the gene matches. The CDR3 runs to 17 residues. Germline lookup yields CDR1 MGHRA and CDR2 YSYEKL. This CDR3 reads CASSQDYLAGGTDTQYF. The CDR3, as DNA: TGCGCCAGCAGCCAAGATTACCTAGCGGGAGGAACAGATACGCAGTATTTT.

For this clone: Additional DNA sequences in this sample encode the identical CDR3. The rearrangement uses TRBV6-5 and TRBJ1-2; 7 bases are a match to TRBD1. Germline assignment: CDR1 MNHEY and CDR2 SVGAGI. The ends lost 5 bases at V and 0 bases at J; junction bases unmatched: 6. CDR3 size: 15 residues. CDR3 bases: TGTGCCAGCAGTAACCCGGGACAGACTAACTATGGCTACACCTTC. This encodes CASSNPGQTNYGYTF.

This clone was detected only a few times. The chain is built from TRBV29-1 and TRBJ2-3; maybe TRBD2 (6 bases). There are 14 residues in the CDR3. Germline values: CDR1 SQVTM, CDR2 ANQGSEA. V lost 7 bases, J lost 2 bases, and 16 bases lay in between. The chain's CDR3 is CSAISGTYTDTQYF. The CDR3 DNA sequence: TGCAGCGCGATTAGCGGTACTTACACAGATACGCAGTATTTT.

V gene TRBV28 combines with J gene TRBJ2-3; no clear D. The V end lost 2 bases, the J end lost 3 bases, and 12 bases lay between the germline ends. This CDR3 region has 15 residues. The germline V gene encodes CDR1 MDHEN and CDR2 SYDVKM. CDR3 amino acids: CASSLLGHGTDTQYF. The CDR3, as DNA: TGTGCCAGCAGTTTACTAGGCCATGGGACAGATACGCAGTATTTT.

CDR3 nucleotide sequence: TGTGCCAGCAGCATCGGGACACGAGCTGACTACGAGCAGTACTTC. It specifies CASSIGTRADYEQYF. J is TRBJ2-7 and V is TRBV4-2; perhaps TRBD1 as D (6 bases). The germline V gene has CDR1 LGHNA and CDR2 YNFKEQ. The CDR3 runs 15 residues. Trimming pared 5 bases from V and 3 bases from J, leaving 17 bases between.

The chain carries TRBV4-1 and TRBJ2-1, with D tentatively TRBD2 (5 bases). V shed 0 bases and J shed 0 bases, with 9 bases lying between them. The CDR3 length is 16 residues. In germline, CDR1 is MGHRA, CDR2 YSYEKL. CDR3 bases: TGCGCCAGCAGCCAAGAGAGGGCAGGCTCCTACAATGAGCAGTTCTTC. The encoded protein is CASSQERAGSYNEQFF.

This clone was observed a few times. The chain recombines TRBV4-2 with TRBJ2-5, with TRBD2 matching 8 bases. V trimming: 1 base; J trimming: 2 bases; junction bases outside the gene matches: 6. CDR3 length equals 16 residues. Germline CDR1 reads LGHNA; CDR2 reads YNFKEQ. Written as DNA, the CDR3 is TGTGCCAGCAGCCAAGGTGCTCGGGGGGGTCAAGAGACCCAGTACTTC. Residues: CASSQGARGGQETQYF.

The chain joins TRBV28 to TRBJ2-7; 7 positions match TRBD1. The J segment lost 3 bases and the V segment lost 5 bases, leaving 7 bases of the junction unmatched. The CDR3 sequence is 14 residues long. The germline gives CDR1 MDHEN, CDR2 SYDVKM. CDR3 loop: CASSQQGFNYEQYF. The CDR3 bases are TGTGCCAGCAGTCAACAGGGGTTTAACTACGAGCAGTACTTC.

A single count supports this clone. V and J are TRBV7-8 and TRBJ2-1; 7 nucleotides line up with TRBD2. V lost 2 bases, J lost 5 bases, and 6 bases stayed unmatched. Germline V lookup: CDR1 SGHVS, CDR2 FQNEAQ. The CDR3 totals 15 residues. CDR3 amino acids: CASSLISGTDNEQFF. The CDR3, as DNA: TGTGCCAGCAGCTTAATCAGCGGGACTGACAATGAGCAGTTCTTC.

The V gene is TRBV27, the J gene TRBJ1-1; 7 positions agree with TRBD1. This CDR3 spans 14 amino acids. The trim removed 5 bases at V and 1 base at J, leaving 4 bases unmatched. The germline CDR1 and CDR2 sequences are MNHEY and SMNVEV (reference sequence). The CDR3 reads CASSLTGANTEAFF. The CDR3 DNA reads TGTGCCAGCAGTCTTACAGGGGCGAACACTGAAGCTTTCTTT.

The chain combines TRBV5-1 with TRBJ2-6, with no clear D. V shed 0 bases and J shed 5 bases, with 6 bases lying between them. Germline CDR1 and CDR2: SGHRS and YFSETQ. The CDR3 is 14 residues long. CDR3 protein: CASSLGARANVLTF. Written as DNA, the CDR3 is TGCGCCAGCAGCTTGGGGGCGAGGGCCAACGTCCTGACTTTC.

This clone turned up a few times. The chain links TRBV30 to TRBJ1-6; a weak D match, TRBD1 (5 bases). The germline CDR1 and CDR2 sequences are GTSNPN and SVGIG (reference sequence). V shed 1 base and J shed 14 bases, with 12 bases lying between them. This CDR3 contains 12 residues. CDR3 nucleotide sequence: TGTGCCTGGAGTGAGGGGCTGAGTGCCCTCCACTTT. Protein product: CAWSEGLSALHF.

The V gene is TRBV9, the J gene TRBJ1-1; 8 bases are shared with TRBD1. Looked up from germline, CDR1 is SGDLS and CDR2 is YYNGEE. This CDR3 has 14 residues. Trimming took 0 bases from V and 6 from J; bases not matched to a gene: 4. Here the CDR3 DNA reads TGTGCCAGCAGCGTAGCTGGGGACAGGCCTGAAGCTTTCTTT. Translation: CASSVAGDRPEAFF.

The gene calls are TRBV21-1 and TRBJ2-7; no check of the table's D call, TRBD1, against the DNA was made. TRBV21-1 is a pseudogene locus. The CDR3 runs to 13 residues. The CDR3 loop reads CASSGGRAHEQYF. The CDR3, as DNA: TGTGCCAGCAGCGGGGGCAGGGCCCACGAGCAGTACTTC.

The genes are TRBV19 and TRBJ1-3; D not certain. Germline V gives CDR1 LNHDA, CDR2 SQIVND (reference sequence). This CDR3 is built from 15 residues. V shed 6 bases and J shed 4 bases, with 16 bases lying between them. CDR3 DNA: TGTGCCAGTAGCCCGGCGGGCGGCGGCGGAAACACCATATATTTT. Protein sequence: CASSPAGGGGNTIYF.

J is TRBJ2-7 and V is TRBV19; 10 bases line up with TRBD1. This CDR3 spans 14 amino acids. V was pared by 5 bases and J by 2 bases, with 3 bases of the junction left unmatched. The V gene's germline CDR1 is LNHDA and CDR2 SQIVND (reference sequence). DNA for the CDR3: TGTGCCAGTAGTCCGGGACAGGGGACCTACGAGCAGTACTTC. The encoded protein is CASSPGQGTYEQYF. The full variable domain, in which reference TRBV19 and TRBJ2-7 provide the parts outside the CDR3, is DGGITQSPKYLFRKEGQNVTLSCEQNLNHDAMYWYRQDPGQGLRLIYYSQIVNDFQKGDIAEGYSVSREKKESFPLTVTSAQKNPTAFYLCASSPGQGTYEQYFGPGTRLTVT.

The chain is built from TRBV7-2 and TRBJ2-1; D is ambiguous. CDR3 length equals 16 residues. V lost 1 base and J lost 0, with 10 bases in between. Germline V gene data show CDR1 as SGHTA and CDR2 as FQGNSA. CDR3 residues: CASSLVTFSSYNEQFF. Written as DNA, the CDR3 is TGTGCCAGCAGCTTAGTAACCTTCAGCTCCTACAATGAGCAGTTCTTC.

V and J are TRBV7-6 and TRBJ2-2, with 7 bases fitting TRBD2. This CDR3 has 16 amino acids. Germline V gives CDR1 SGHVS, CDR2 FNYEAQ. Losses at the gene ends were 2 bases for V and 0 bases for J; bases not matched to a gene: 3. CDR3 residues: CASSLSLAANTGELFF. The CDR3 DNA reads TGTGCCAGCAGCTTAAGTCTAGCGGCGAACACCGGGGAGCTGTTTTTT.

This chain joins TRBV28 and TRBJ1-2; 9 bases fit TRBD1. V dropped 3 bases and J dropped 5; count of bases not matched to a gene: 7. Per the germline V gene, CDR1 is MDHEN and CDR2 is SYDVKM. The CDR3 is 15 residues long. CDR3 amino acids: CASSLTGGKGYGYTF. CDR3 coding DNA: TGTGCCAGCAGTTTGACAGGGGGGAAAGGGTATGGCTACACCTTC.

This sequence joins TRBV5-6 and TRBJ1-2; D is ambiguous. Trimming removed 1 base at V and 4 bases at J, with 14 bases between. CDR1 is SGHDT and CDR2 is YYEEEE in the germline V gene. The CDR3 covers 15 residues. The CDR3 bases are TGTGCCAGCAGCTTGTCGCCCGAGGATGGCTATGGCTACACCTTC. This gives the protein CASSLSPEDGYGYTF.